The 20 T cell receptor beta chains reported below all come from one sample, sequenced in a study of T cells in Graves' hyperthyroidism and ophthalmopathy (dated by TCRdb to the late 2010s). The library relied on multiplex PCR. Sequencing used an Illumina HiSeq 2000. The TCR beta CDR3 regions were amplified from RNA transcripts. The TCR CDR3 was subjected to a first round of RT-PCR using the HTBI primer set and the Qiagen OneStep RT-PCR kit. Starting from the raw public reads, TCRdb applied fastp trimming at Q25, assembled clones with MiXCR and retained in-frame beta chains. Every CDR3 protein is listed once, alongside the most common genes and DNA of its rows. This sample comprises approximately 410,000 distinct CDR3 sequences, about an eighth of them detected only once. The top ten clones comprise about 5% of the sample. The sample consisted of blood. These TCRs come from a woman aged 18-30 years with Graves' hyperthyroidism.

This chain's CDR3 is CASSRVGGTDTQYF. In DNA, the CDR3 is TGTGCCAGCTCGAGGGTAGGGGGCACAGATACGCAGTATTTT. The rearrangement joins TRBV7-3 to TRBJ2-3; D possibly matches TRBD1 or TRBD2 (5 bases each). The germline V and J ends were trimmed by 8 bases and 1 base, with 13 bases remaining between them. There are 14 residues in the CDR3. CDR1 and CDR2 (germline): SGHTA, FQGTGA.

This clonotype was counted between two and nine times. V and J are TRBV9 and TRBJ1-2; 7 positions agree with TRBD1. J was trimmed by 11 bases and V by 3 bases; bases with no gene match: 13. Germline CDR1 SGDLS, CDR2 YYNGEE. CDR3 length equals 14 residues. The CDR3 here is CASSETGRGKGYTF. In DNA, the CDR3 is TGTGCCAGCAGCGAGACAGGGCGGGGGAAGGGGTACACCTTC. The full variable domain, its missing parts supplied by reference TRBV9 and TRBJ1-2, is DSGVTQTPKHLITATGQRVTLRCSPRSGDLSVYWYQQSLDQGLQFLIQYYNGEERAKGNILERFSAQQFPDLHSELNLSSLELGDSALYFCASSETGRGKGYTFGSGTRLTVV.

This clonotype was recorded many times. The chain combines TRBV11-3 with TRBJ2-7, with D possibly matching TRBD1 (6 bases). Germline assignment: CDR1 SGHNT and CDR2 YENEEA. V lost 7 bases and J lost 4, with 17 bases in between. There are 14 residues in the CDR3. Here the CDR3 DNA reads TGTGCCAGCACCCTGGGACACCGGGGATACGAGCAGTACTTC. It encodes CASTLGHRGYEQYF.

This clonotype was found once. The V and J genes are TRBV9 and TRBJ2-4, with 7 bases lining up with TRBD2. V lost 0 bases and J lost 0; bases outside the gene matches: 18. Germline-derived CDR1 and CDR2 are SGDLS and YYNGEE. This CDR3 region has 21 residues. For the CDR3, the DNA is TGTGCCAGCAGCGTAGCTCAGGGAGGGCTAGCTGAATCTTTAGCCAAAAACATTCAGTACTTC. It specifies CASSVAQGGLAESLAKNIQYF.

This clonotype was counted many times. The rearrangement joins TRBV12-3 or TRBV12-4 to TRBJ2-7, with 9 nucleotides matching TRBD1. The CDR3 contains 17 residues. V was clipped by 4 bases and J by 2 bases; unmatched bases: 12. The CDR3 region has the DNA TGTGCCAGCAGTTCGAACCCCGGGACAGGGCGACCCTACGAGCAGTACTTC. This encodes CASSSNPGTGRPYEQYF.

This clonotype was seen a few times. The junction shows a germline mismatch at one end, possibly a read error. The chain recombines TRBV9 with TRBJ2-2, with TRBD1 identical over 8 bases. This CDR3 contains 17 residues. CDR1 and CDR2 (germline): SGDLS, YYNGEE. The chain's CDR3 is CASGVEPRQGYTGELFF. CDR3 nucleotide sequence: TGTGCCAGCGGCGTAGAACCCAGACAGGGGTACACCGGGGAGCTGTTTTTT.

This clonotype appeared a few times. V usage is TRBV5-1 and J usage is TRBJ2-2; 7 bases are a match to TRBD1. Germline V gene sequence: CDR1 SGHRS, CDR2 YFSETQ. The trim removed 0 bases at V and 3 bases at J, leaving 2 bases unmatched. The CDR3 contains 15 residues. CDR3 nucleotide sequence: TGCGCCAGCAGCTTGGCCGACAGGGACACCGGGGAGCTGTTTTTT. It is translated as CASSLADRDTGELFF.

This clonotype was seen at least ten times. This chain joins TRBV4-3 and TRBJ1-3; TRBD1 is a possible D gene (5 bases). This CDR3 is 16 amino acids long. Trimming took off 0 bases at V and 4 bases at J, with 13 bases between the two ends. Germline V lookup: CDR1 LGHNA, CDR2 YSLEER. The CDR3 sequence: CASSQESGLSGNTIYF. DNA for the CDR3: TGCGCCAGCAGCCAAGAATCAGGGTTGTCCGGAAACACCATATATTTT.

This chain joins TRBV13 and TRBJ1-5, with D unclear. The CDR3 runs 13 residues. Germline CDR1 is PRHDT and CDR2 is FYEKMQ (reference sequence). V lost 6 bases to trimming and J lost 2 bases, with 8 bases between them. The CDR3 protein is CASSRLGNQPQHF. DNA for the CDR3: TGTGCCAGCAGTCGGTTGGGCAATCAGCCCCAGCATTTT.

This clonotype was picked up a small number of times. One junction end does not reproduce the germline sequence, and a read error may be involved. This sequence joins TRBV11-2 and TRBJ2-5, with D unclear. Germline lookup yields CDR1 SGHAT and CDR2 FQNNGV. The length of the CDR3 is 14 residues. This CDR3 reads CAGSPNYSFGTQYF. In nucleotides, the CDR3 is TGTGCCGGCAGCCCGAACTACAGTTTTGGGACCCAGTACTTC.

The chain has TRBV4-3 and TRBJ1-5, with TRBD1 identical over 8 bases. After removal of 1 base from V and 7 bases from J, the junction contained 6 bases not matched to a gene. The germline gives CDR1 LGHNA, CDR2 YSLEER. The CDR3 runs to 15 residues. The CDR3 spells CASSQAYRGGQPQHF. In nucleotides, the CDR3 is TGCGCCAGCAGCCAAGCCTACAGGGGGGGCCAGCCCCAGCATTTT.

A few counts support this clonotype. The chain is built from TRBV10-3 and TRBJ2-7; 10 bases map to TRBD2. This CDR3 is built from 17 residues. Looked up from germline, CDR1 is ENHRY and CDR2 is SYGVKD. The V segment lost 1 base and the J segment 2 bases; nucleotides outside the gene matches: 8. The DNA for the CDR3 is TGTGCCATCAGTGAGTTTCTAGCGGGAGAAGGGCCCTACGAGCAGTACTTC. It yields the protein CAISEFLAGEGPYEQYF.

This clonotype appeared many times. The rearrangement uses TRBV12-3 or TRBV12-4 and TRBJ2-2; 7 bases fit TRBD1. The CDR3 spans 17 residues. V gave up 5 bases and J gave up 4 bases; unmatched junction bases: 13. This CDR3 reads CASSERNRGWSTGELFF. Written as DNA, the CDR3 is TGTGCCAGCAGTGAGAGAAACAGGGGTTGGAGCACCGGGGAGCTGTTTTTT.

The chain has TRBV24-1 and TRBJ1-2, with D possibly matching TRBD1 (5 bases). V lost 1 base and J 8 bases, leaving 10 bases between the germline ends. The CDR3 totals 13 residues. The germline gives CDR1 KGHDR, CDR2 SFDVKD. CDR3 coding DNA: TGTGCCACCAGTGATTTTTCCGGGGCCGGCTACACCTTC. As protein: CATSDFSGAGYTF.

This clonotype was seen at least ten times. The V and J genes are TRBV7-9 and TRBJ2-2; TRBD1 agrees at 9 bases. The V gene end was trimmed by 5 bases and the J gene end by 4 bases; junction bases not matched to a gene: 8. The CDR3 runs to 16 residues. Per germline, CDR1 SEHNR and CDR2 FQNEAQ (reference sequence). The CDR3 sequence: CASSHAGTGSTGELFF. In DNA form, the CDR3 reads TGTGCCAGCAGCCACGCCGGGACAGGGTCCACCGGGGAGCTGTTTTTT.

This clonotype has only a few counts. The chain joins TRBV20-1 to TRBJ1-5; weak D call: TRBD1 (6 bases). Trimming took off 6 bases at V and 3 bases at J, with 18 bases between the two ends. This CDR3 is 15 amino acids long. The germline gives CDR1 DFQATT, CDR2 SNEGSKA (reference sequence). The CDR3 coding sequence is TGCAGTGCGACTCCCCGGGACAAAATCAATCAGCCCCAGCATTTT. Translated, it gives CSATPRDKINQPQHF.

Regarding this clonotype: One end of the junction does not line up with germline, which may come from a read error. Written as DNA, the CDR3 is TGCAGTGCTGGAGATAGGGGGACAGGAGCCTATGGCTACACCTTC. This sequence encodes CSAGDRGTGAYGYTF. The gene calls are TRBV20-1 and TRBJ1-2, with TRBD1 matching over 8 bases. CDR1 is DFQATT, CDR2 SNEGSKA, per germline (reference sequence). The CDR3 runs 15 residues.

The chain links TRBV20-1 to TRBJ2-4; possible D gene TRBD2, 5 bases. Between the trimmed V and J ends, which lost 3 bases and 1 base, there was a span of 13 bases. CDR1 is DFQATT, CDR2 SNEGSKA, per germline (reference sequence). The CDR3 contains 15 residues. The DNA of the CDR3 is TGCAGTGCTAGCCAGCGGAATGCTGCCAAAAACATTCAGTACTTC. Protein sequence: CSASQRNAAKNIQYF.

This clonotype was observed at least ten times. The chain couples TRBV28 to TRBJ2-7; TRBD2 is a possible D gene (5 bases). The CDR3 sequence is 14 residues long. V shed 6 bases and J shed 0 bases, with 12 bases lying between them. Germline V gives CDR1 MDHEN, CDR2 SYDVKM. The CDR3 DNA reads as TGTGCCAGCAGAGCGGAGCAACCCTCCTACGAGCAGTACTTC. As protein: CASRAEQPSYEQYF.

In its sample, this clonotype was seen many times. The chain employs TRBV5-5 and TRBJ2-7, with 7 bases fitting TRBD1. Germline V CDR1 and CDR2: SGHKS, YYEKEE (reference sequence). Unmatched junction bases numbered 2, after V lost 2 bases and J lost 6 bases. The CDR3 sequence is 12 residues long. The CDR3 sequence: CASSLYRGEQYF. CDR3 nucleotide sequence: TGTGCCAGCAGCTTATACAGGGGCGAGCAGTACTTC.